The rows below give T cell receptor beta chains drawn from one sample of a study of shared clonotypes between healthy human individuals. Produced via immunoSEQ multiplex PCR; TCRdb's table is partial and in-frame only. Of approximately 600,000 clones in the sample, around 95% were seen once. Input material: naive CD8+ T cells sorted from blood. These receptors were obtained from a young woman in good health. Both conserved end residues are part of each CDR3. D genes are given only for firm matches. Clone size is not always given. Where it is, it says once, few, many or a class for expanded clones.

j_call d_call clone_size v_call cdr3_aa cdr3_nt
TRBJ2-5 . . TRBV7-9 CASSLAPLAAQETQYF TGTGCCAGCAGCTTAGCGCCTTTAGCGGCACAAGAGACCCAGTACTTC
TRBJ1-1 . . TRBV27 CASSFLGKNTEAFF TGTGCCAGCAGTTTCCTAGGGAAGAACACTGAAGCTTTCTTT
TRBJ2-7 TRBD2 . TRBV6-6 CASSYSSGSAYEQYF TGTGCCAGCAGTTACTCTAGCGGGAGTGCCTACGAGCAGTACTTC
TRBJ1-1 . . TRBV6-1 CASSEARGTVFGNTEAFF TGTGCCAGCAGTGAAGCACGAGGTACGGTTTTCGGTAACACTGAAGCTTTCTTT
TRBJ2-7 . . TRBV5-6 CASSLGDSLYEQYF TGTGCCAGCAGCTTGGGGGATTCGCTCTACGAGCAGTACTTC
TRBJ1-1 . . TRBV6-5 CASSYSGSGNTEAFF TGTGCCAGCAGTTACTCTGGCAGTGGGAACACTGAAGCTTTCTTT
TRBJ2-1 . . TRBV5-5 CASSLAEVGNLYNEQFF TGTGCCAGCAGCCTCGCTGAGGTAGGGAATCTCTACAATGAGCAGTTCTTC
TRBJ2-7 . . TRBV4-2 CASSQGNEQYF TGTGCCAGCAGCCAAGGGAACGAGCAGTACTTC
TRBJ2-7 . once TRBV27 CASSSQGSGNAYEQYF TGTGCCAGCAGTTCCCAGGGTAGCGGTAACGCCTACGAGCAGTACTTC
TRBJ2-7 . . TRBV5-4 CASSGDSEQYF TGTGCCAGCAGCGGCGACAGCGAGCAGTACTTC
TRBJ1-5 . . TRBV6-6 CASTPDSYSNQPQHF TGTGCCAGCACCCCGGACAGTTATAGCAATCAGCCCCAGCATTTT
TRBJ2-2 TRBD1 . TRBV28 CASRTGATGELFF TGTGCCAGCAGGACAGGGGCCACCGGGGAGCTGTTTTTT
TRBJ1-5 . . TRBV2 CASSEAGYQPQHF TGTGCCAGCAGTGAAGCGGGGTATCAGCCCCAGCATTTT
TRBJ2-1 . . TRBV4-2 CASSQELSNDEQFF TGTGCCAGCAGCCAAGAATTGAGCAACGATGAGCAGTTCTTC
TRBJ1-4 TRBD1 . TRBV9 CASSYDREGEKLFF TGTGCCAGCAGCTACGACAGGGAGGGAGAAAAACTGTTTTTT
TRBJ2-7 . . TRBV19 CARGLDSYEQYF TGTGCCAGAGGGTTGGACTCATACGAGCAGTACTTC
TRBJ1-5 . . TRBV11-2 CASSPSTNQPQHF TGTGCCAGCAGCCCGAGTACAAATCAGCCCCAGCATTTT
TRBJ1-1 . . TRBV28 CASGRDMNTEAFF TGTGCCAGCGGGAGGGATATGAACACTGAAGCTTTCTTT
TRBJ2-5 . . TRBV2 CASSAPTPFRDQETQYF TGTGCCAGCAGCGCTCCAACGCCTTTTAGGGACCAAGAGACCCAGTACTTC
TRBJ2-7 TRBD2 . TRBV7-9 CASSTTTSGPSSYEQYF TGTGCCAGCAGCACCACGACTAGCGGGCCTAGCTCCTACGAGCAGTACTTC
TRBJ2-7 . . TRBV6-1 CASSVRLTPTYEQYF TGTGCCAGCAGTGTTCGACTGACACCGACCTACGAGCAGTACTTC
TRBJ1-5 . . TRBV6-1 CASSELRGRQPQHF TGTGCCAGCAGTGAACTCAGGGGACGGCAGCCCCAGCATTTT
TRBJ2-7 TRBD2 once TRBV13 CASSSGTGDSYEQYF TGTGCCAGCAGCAGCGGGACGGGGGACTCCTACGAGCAGTACTTC
TRBJ2-3 TRBD2 . TRBV6-5 CASALAGFTDTQYF TGTGCCAGCGCACTAGCGGGGTTCACAGATACGCAGTATTTT
TRBJ2-7 TRBD1 . TRBV27 CASSLGQGTYEQYF TGTGCCAGCAGCCTAGGACAGGGAACTTACGAGCAGTACTTC
TRBJ2-7 TRBD1 . TRBV5-1 CASSSTWGTGGDEQYF TGCGCCAGCAGCTCCACCTGGGGGACAGGGGGCGACGAGCAGTACTTC
TRBJ2-7 . . TRBV5-4 CASSDPGSGQYF TGTGCCAGCAGCGACCCAGGTTCGGGGCAGTACTTC
TRBJ2-2 TRBD2 . TRBV27 CASSLAGVDSGTGELFF TGTGCCAGCAGTCTAGCGGGAGTAGATTCGGGCACCGGGGAGCTGTTTTTT
TRBJ1-4 . . TRBV5-1 CASSLAQGWNEKLFF TGCGCCAGCAGCCTGGCACAGGGTTGGAATGAAAAACTGTTTTTT
TRBJ2-2 . . TRBV4-2 CASSHDTFTSTGELFF TGTGCCAGCAGCCACGACACCTTCACTAGCACCGGGGAGCTGTTTTTT
TRBJ2-3 TRBD2 . TRBV7-8 CASSYSGNMDTQYF TGTGCCAGCAGCTATAGCGGGAACATGGATACGCAGTATTTT
TRBJ1-3 . . TRBV19 CASSIYGDGNTIYF TGTGCCAGTAGTATCTACGGGGATGGAAACACCATATATTTT
TRBJ2-2 . . TRBV4-1 CASSQVGEPGELFF TGCGCCAGCAGCCAGGTCGGGGAACCCGGGGAGCTGTTTTTT
TRBJ1-1 TRBD1 . TRBV28 CASRPGQGTEAFF TGTGCCAGCAGGCCGGGACAGGGCACTGAAGCTTTCTTT
TRBJ1-2 . . TRBV9 CASSVGGDGDYGYTF TGTGCCAGCAGCGTAGGCGGGGATGGGGACTATGGCTACACCTTC
TRBJ1-5 . . TRBV5-8 CASSFFVAHGNQPQHF TGTGCCAGCAGCTTCTTTGTGGCACACGGCAATCAGCCCCAGCATTTT
TRBJ2-7 TRBD2 once TRBV19 CASSPEGLAGHYEQYF TGTGCCAGTAGTCCGGAGGGACTAGCGGGACACTACGAGCAGTACTTC
TRBJ1-1 TRBD1 . TRBV6-1 CARPPGQRVNTEAFF TGTGCCAGACCCCCGGGACAGAGGGTGAACACTGAAGCTTTCTTT
TRBJ2-7 TRBD2 once TRBV6-1 CASSEIAGDYEQYF TGTGCCAGCAGTGAAATAGCGGGCGACTACGAGCAGTACTTC
TRBJ1-5 TRBD1 . TRBV6-1 CASSEAGGGNQPQHF TGTGCCAGCAGTGAAGCAGGGGGCGGCAATCAGCCCCAGCATTTT
TRBJ2-7 . . TRBV4-1 CASSQKVGQYEQYF TGCGCCAGCAGCCAAAAAGTCGGACAGTACGAGCAGTACTTC
TRBJ2-1 TRBD2 . TRBV9 CASSFPRGSSSGSLKLYNEQFF TGTGCCAGCAGCTTTCCCAGGGGGAGCAGTAGCGGGAGTCTCAAACTCTACAATGAGCAGTTCTTC
TRBJ2-7 TRBD1 . TRBV11-3 CASSLRTGVYEQYF TGTGCCAGCAGCCTGCGGACAGGGGTCTACGAGCAGTACTTC
TRBJ2-7 TRBD2 . TRBV13 CASSLGGEGPYEQYF TGTGCCAGCAGCTTAGGGGGGGAGGGCCCTTACGAGCAGTACTTC
TRBJ2-4 TRBD1 . TRBV27 CASSYGQGTAKNIQYF TGTGCCAGCAGTTACGGACAGGGGACGGCCAAAAACATTCAGTACTTC
TRBJ2-7 TRBD1 . TRBV5-6 CASSLGSGQGISYEQYF TGTGCCAGCAGCTTGGGAAGCGGACAGGGAATCTCCTACGAGCAGTACTTC
TRBJ2-5 . . TRBV4-1 CASSQDLSDETQYF TGCGCCAGCAGCCAAGATTTAAGCGACGAGACCCAGTACTTC
TRBJ1-6 . . TRBV27 CASSKASSYNSPLHF TGTGCCAGCAGTAAAGCGAGCTCCTATAATTCACCCCTCCACTTT
TRBJ2-7 . . TRBV7-9 CASSPTSNSYEQYF TGTGCCAGCAGTCCCACTAGTAACTCCTACGAGCAGTACTTC
TRBJ2-7 . . TRBV7-6 CASSLASSYEQYF TGTGCCAGCAGCTTAGCGAGCTCCTACGAGCAGTACTTC
TRBJ2-7 TRBD2 . TRBV27 CASSPGTSGRGEQYF TGTGCCAGCAGTCCCGGGACTAGCGGGAGGGGCGAGCAGTACTTC